What follows are 20 T cell receptor beta chains derived from one specimen sequenced in a study of shared clonotypes between healthy human individuals. Sequencing used immunoSEQ multiplex PCR; TCRdb keeps in-frame clones, though not all of them. The table lists approximately 530,000 clones, roughly 95% of them singletons. The source material was naive CD4+ T cells sorted from blood. The subset is: CD45RA+ positively selected. These receptors all come from a woman in her 30s in good health.

V usage is TRBV4-1 and J usage is TRBJ1-1, with D possibly matching TRBD1 (5 bases). V shed 4 bases and J shed 0 bases, with 12 bases lying between them. CDR3 length: 15 amino acids. Germline assignment: CDR1 MGHRA and CDR2 YSYEKL. CDR3 protein: CASSRDAKLNTEAFF. In DNA, the CDR3 is TGCGCCAGCAGCCGGGACGCGAAACTGAACACTGAAGCTTTCTTT.

The chain couples TRBV4-1 to TRBJ2-6; D gene ambiguous. Per germline, CDR1 MGHRA and CDR2 YSYEKL. The length of the CDR3 is 16 residues. V gave up 1 base and J gave up 0 bases, with 7 bases separating them. The CDR3 region is CASSQGHSSGANVLTF. In nucleotides, the CDR3 is TGCGCCAGCAGCCAAGGCCACAGCTCTGGGGCCAACGTCCTGACTTTC.

The gene calls are TRBV9 and TRBJ2-1; maybe TRBD1 (5 bases). This CDR3 has 16 amino acids. V lost 1 base to trimming and J lost 0 bases, with 11 bases between them. CDR1 SGDLS and CDR2 YYNGEE come from the germline V gene. CDR3 nucleotides: TGTGCCAGCAGCGTATCCGACAGTAGCTCCTACAATGAGCAGTTCTTC. Translating it yields CASSVSDSSSYNEQFF.

The chain joins TRBV30 to TRBJ2-2; the D is unclear. The V gene lost 3 bases and the J gene lost 6 bases, with 11 bases spanning the gap. The CDR3 runs 13 residues. Germline V gives CDR1 GTSNPN, CDR2 SVGIG (reference sequence). The CDR3 region is CAWSRSQPGELFF. Here the CDR3 DNA reads TGTGCCTGGAGCCGGTCGCAGCCCGGGGAGCTGTTTTTT.

V usage is TRBV2 and J usage is TRBJ2-1; 11 nucleotides line up with TRBD2. This CDR3 is 15 amino acids long. The V segment lost 7 bases and the J segment 4 bases; nucleotides outside the gene matches: 6. Germline V gives CDR1 SNHLY, CDR2 FYNNEI. The CDR3 coding sequence is TGTGCCAGCACCTTTAGCGGGAGGGGGTACAATGAGCAGTTCTTC. Translated: CASTFSGRGYNEQFF. The full variable domain, with the rest looked up from reference TRBV2 and TRBJ2-1, is EPEVTQTPSHQVTQMGQEVILRCVPISNHLYFYWYRQILGQKVEFLVSFYNNEISEKSEIFDDQFSVERPDGSNFTLKIRSTKLEDSAMYFCASTFSGRGYNEQFFGPGTRLTVL.

This chain joins TRBV11-2 and TRBJ1-4; no reliable D call. The ends were cut back, 5 bases at V and 8 bases at J, with 21 bases in the middle. The CDR3 has 16 residues. Germline V gene data show CDR1 as SGHAT and CDR2 as FQNNGV. The CDR3 spells CASSPTLGGLVEKLFF. CDR3 in DNA: TGTGCCAGCAGCCCCACCTTAGGTGGTTTGGTCGAAAAACTGTTTTTT.

The chain is built from TRBV5-1 and TRBJ2-5; 9 nucleotides align to TRBD2. The CDR3 totals 17 residues. J was trimmed by 5 bases and V by 4 bases; bases with no gene match: 15. The germline V gene encodes CDR1 SGHRS and CDR2 YFSETQ. In DNA, the CDR3 is TGCGCCAGCAGCGCCTACTCCGGGACTAGCCGCGGCGAGACCCAGTACTTC. Protein product: CASSAYSGTSRGETQYF.

This clone was detected only once. The chain recombines TRBV5-1 with TRBJ2-1; a possible D gene is TRBD1 (5 bases). CDR1 and CDR2 from the germline V gene are SGHRS and YFSETQ. Deletions cut 4 bases from V and 8 bases from J, with 13 bases between. CDR3 length: 13 amino acids. CDR3 nucleotides: TGCGCCAGCAGCGTCAGGGTCGGCGATGAGCAGTTCTTC. It encodes CASSVRVGDEQFF.

The chain has TRBV7-2 and TRBJ1-5; D remains ambiguous. Germline-derived CDR1 and CDR2 are SGHTA and FQGNSA. This CDR3 has 17 residues. V was clipped by 2 bases and J by 0 bases, with 14 bases between them. This CDR3 is CASSLSVTGYSNQPQHF. The CDR3 DNA sequence: TGTGCCAGCAGCTTAAGTGTAACGGGTTATAGCAATCAGCCCCAGCATTTT.

The chain joins TRBV9 to TRBJ2-2, with 7 bases aligning to TRBD2. CDR3 length: 16 amino acids. With V trimmed by 2 bases and J by 3 bases, 7 bases remained unmatched. Germline loops: CDR1 SGDLS, CDR2 YYNGEE. Here the CDR3 reads CASSVRGSFDTGELFF. For the CDR3, the DNA is TGTGCCAGCAGCGTTCGCGGGAGTTTCGACACCGGGGAGCTGTTTTTT.

The chain joins TRBV19 to TRBJ2-1, with TRBD2 as a possible D gene (5 bases). The V gene lost 11 bases and the J gene lost 6 bases, with 14 bases spanning the gap. This CDR3 has 12 amino acids. Per the germline V gene, CDR1 is LNHDA and CDR2 is SQIVND (reference sequence). The CDR3 region has the DNA TGTGCCTCGGAGGCGGACTCCAATGAGCAGTTCTTC. The encoded protein is CASEADSNEQFF.

The chain carries TRBV28 and TRBJ1-2; 7 nucleotides match TRBD1. The CDR3 is 13 amino acids. V lost 6 bases to trimming and J lost 5 bases; unmatched junction nucleotides: 6. Germline CDR1 reads MDHEN; CDR2 reads SYDVKM. The CDR3: CASRLDREYGYTF. The CDR3 DNA follows: TGTGCCAGCAGGTTAGACAGGGAGTATGGCTACACCTTC.

In regard to this clone: No DNA is shown, since the ends of the CDR3 on it are uncertain; the CDR3 is the one TCRdb lists. This rearrangement joins TRBV6-1 to TRBJ2-2. Inclusive of both ends, the CDR3 amounts to 16 amino acids. Germline V lookup: CDR1 MNHNS, CDR2 SASEGT. CDR3 sequence: CASSGHRNFGAGELFF.

The chain recombines TRBV11-1 with TRBJ1-1; the D is unclear. Germline loops: CDR1 SGHAT, CDR2 FQDESV (reference sequence). The CDR3 runs 13 residues. The V end was cut by 3 bases, the J end by 1 base, with 6 bases between. The CDR3 DNA sequence: TGTGCCAGCAGCTTCGATACGAACACTGAAGCTTTCTTT. This translates into CASSFDTNTEAFF.

The rearrangement links TRBV19 to TRBJ2-1; 7 nucleotides line up with TRBD2. The CDR3 runs 17 residues. The germline V gene encodes CDR1 LNHDA and CDR2 SQIVND (reference sequence). V dropped 3 bases and J dropped 1; count of bases not matched to a gene: 9. The CDR3 DNA is TGTGCCAGTAGTATCGGGATAGCGGGCCCTTCCTACAATGAGCAGTTCTTC. This sequence encodes CASSIGIAGPSYNEQFF.

The gene calls are TRBV19 and TRBJ2-7; D gene ambiguous. The germline V gene encodes CDR1 LNHDA and CDR2 SQIVND (reference sequence). This CDR3 region has 15 residues. Trimming took 5 bases from V and 6 from J, leaving 20 bases between them. The CDR3 region has the DNA TGTGCCAGTAGTCCCTCCCGGTTCAGGAAGGGCGAGCAGTACTTC. It codes for CASSPSRFRKGEQYF.

The chain carries TRBV29-1 and TRBJ2-7, with D tentatively TRBD1 (6 bases). CDR3 length equals 12 residues. Germline V CDR1 and CDR2: SQVTM, ANQGSEA. V shed 4 bases and J shed 3 bases, with 10 bases lying between them. In nucleotides, the CDR3 is TGCAGCGTTGCAACAGGGAACTACGAGCAGTACTTC. This codes for CSVATGNYEQYF.

This clone has only one observation. This chain joins TRBV30 and TRBJ2-2, with a tentative D call TRBD1 (6 bases). The CDR3 length is 13 residues. The germline gives CDR1 GTSNPN, CDR2 SVGIG (reference sequence). V was trimmed by 7 bases and J by 6 bases, leaving 15 bases between them. The CDR3 bases are TGTGCCTACGCACGCCAGGGGTCCGGGGAGCTGTTTTTT. This gives the protein CAYARQGSGELFF.

The chain couples TRBV27 to TRBJ2-3, with 7 bases fitting TRBD2. This CDR3 contains 15 residues. Losses at the gene ends were 9 bases for V and 4 bases for J; bases not matched to a gene: 13. Germline V gene sequence: CDR1 MNHEY, CDR2 SMNVEV (reference sequence). CDR3 in amino acids: CASRDRGERADTQYF. The CDR3 DNA follows: TGTGCCAGTCGTGACCGGGGGGAGCGGGCAGATACGCAGTATTTT.

The chain recombines TRBV5-1 with TRBJ2-7, with 7 bases identical to TRBD1. The length of the CDR3 is 13 residues. Looked up from germline, CDR1 is SGHRS and CDR2 is YFSETQ. V dropped 4 bases and J dropped 10; count of bases not matched to a gene: 11. CDR3 in amino acids: CASSRSDRAHQYF. The DNA of the CDR3 is TGCGCCAGCAGCAGAAGTGACAGGGCTCATCAGTACTTC.